The entry below describes one T cell receptor (beta chain). Its cognate antigen is unknown. These data are taken from a study of T cells in Graves' hyperthyroidism and ophthalmopathy. About the study: At the time of initial diagnosis and before any treatment, peripheral blood was collected.

Germline CDR1 MNHNS, CDR2 SASEGT. This CDR3 comprises 15 residues. V lost 2 bases, J lost 4 bases, and 12 bases lay in between. Study-wide results and caveats: Most clonotypes expanded in thyroid above 0.001 were likewise present in blood.

The TCR beta CDR3 regions underwent amplification using RNA transcripts as the source. Initially, a first-round RT-PCR of the TCR CDR3 employed the HTBI primer set. TCRdb independently ran MiXCR on the multiplex PCR reads; one entry per CDR3 protein. The sample holds 500,000 to 650,000 distinct CDR3 sequences, nearly 20% seen once. The PBMCs were sourced from fresh peripheral blood (about 9.6 ml). V usage is TRBV6-1 and J usage is TRBJ1-5; D is unresolved. This TCR came from a man in his forties with Graves' ophthalmopathy. Source material: blood. The CDR3 region has the DNA TGTGCCAGCAGTGAATATGGGCCTGGGAATCAGCCCCAGCATTTT. It encodes CASSEYGPGNQPQHF.